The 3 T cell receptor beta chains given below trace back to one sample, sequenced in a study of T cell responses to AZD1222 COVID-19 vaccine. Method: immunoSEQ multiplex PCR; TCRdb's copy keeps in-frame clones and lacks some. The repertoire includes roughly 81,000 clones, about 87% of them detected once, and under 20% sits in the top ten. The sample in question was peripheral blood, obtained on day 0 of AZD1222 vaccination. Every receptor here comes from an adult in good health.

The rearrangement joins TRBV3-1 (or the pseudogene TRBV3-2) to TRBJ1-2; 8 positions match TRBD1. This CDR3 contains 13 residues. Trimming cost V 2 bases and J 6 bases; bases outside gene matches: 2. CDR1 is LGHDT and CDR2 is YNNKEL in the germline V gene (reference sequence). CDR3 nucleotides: TGTGCCAGCAGCCAACGGACAGGGAATGGCTACACCTTC. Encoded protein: CASSQRTGNGYTF.

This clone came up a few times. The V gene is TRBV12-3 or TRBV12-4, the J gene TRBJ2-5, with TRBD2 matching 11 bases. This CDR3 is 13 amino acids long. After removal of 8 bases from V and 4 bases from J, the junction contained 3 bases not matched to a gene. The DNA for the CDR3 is TGTGCCAGCCTCGGACTAGCGGGAGAGACCCAGTACTTC. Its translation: CASLGLAGETQYF.

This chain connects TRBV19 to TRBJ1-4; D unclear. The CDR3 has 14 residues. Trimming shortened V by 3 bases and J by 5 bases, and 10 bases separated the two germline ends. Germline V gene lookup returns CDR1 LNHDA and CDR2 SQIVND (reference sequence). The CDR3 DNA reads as TGTGCCAGTAGTATGGGTCGGCAGAATGAAAAACTGTTTTTT. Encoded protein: CASSMGRQNEKLFF.